This T cell receptor (beta chain) was retrieved from a study of identifying expanded T cells in peripheral blood. The study, taken as a whole, reports: Over about two and four weeks, about 15 and 18 clones changed, versus roughly 1.1 between replicates. Approximately 2-week clone count variance significantly increased as total template count grew.

As regards this clone: Its antigen is undetermined.

During the collection period, no donor immune events like infections were recorded. Data came from immunoSEQ multiplex PCR; TCRdb stores just in-frame clones and leaves some out. The sample lists tens of thousands of clones; approximately 88% were seen once. The CDR3 runs to 12 residues. Germline V CDR1 and CDR2: SNHLY, FYNNEI. V was shortened by 6 bases and J by 8 bases, with 10 bases between the two germline ends. The gene calls are TRBV2 and TRBJ1-4, with D hard to call. Sequenced input: blood. The TCR comes from a person aged 18-69 years in good health. CDR3 DNA: TGTGCCAGCAGACTGAATGCGGAAAAACTGTTTTTT. This sequence encodes CASRLNAEKLFF.